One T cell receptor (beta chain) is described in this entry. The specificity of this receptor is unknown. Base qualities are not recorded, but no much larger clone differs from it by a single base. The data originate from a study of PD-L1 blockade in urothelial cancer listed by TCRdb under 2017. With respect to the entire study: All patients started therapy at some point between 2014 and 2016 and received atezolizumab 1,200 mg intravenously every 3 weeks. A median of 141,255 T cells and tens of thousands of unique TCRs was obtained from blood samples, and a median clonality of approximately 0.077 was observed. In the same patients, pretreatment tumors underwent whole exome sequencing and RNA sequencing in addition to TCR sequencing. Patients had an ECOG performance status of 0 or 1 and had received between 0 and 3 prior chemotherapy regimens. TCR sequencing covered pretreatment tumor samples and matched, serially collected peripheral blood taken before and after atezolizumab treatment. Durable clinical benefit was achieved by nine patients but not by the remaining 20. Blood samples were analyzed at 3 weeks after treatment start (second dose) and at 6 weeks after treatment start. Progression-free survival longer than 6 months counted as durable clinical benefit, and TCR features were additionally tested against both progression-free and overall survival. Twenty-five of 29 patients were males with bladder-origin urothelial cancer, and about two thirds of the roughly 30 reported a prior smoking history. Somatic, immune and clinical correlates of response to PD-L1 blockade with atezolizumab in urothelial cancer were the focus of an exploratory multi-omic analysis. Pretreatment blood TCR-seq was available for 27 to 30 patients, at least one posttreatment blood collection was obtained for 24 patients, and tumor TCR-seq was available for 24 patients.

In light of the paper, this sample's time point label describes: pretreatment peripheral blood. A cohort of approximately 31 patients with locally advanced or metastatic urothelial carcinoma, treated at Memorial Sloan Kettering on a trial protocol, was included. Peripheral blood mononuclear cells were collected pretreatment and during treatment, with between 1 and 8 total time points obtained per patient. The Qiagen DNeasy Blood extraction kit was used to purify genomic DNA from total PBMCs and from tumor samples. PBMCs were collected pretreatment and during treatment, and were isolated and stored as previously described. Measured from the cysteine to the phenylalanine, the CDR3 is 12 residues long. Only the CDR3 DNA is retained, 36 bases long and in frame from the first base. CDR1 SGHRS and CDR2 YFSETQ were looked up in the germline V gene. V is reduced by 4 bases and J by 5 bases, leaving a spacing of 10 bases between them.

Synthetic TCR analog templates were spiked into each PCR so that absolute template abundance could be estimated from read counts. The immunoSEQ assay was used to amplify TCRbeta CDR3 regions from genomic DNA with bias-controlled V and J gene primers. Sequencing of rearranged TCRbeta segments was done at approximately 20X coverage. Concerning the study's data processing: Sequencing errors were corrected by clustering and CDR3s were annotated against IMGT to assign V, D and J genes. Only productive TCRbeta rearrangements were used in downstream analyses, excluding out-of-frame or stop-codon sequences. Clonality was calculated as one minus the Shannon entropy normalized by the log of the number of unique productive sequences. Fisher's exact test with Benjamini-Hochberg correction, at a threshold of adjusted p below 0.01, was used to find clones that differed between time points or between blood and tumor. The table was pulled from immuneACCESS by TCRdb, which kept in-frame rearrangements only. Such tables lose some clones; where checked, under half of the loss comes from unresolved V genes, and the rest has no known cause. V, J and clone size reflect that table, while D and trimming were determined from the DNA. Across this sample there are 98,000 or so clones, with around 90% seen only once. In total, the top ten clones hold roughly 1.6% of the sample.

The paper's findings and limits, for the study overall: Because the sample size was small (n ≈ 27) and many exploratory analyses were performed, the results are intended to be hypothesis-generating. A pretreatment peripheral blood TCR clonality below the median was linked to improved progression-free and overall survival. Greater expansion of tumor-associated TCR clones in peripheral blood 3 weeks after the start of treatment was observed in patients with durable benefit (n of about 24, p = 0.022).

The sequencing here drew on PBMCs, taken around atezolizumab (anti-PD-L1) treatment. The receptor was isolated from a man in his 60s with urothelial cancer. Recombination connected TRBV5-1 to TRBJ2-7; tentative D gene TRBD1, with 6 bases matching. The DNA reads TGCGCCAGCAGCCCCGAGGGGGACGAGCAGTACTTC. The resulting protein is CASSPEGDEQYF.